The 32 T cell receptor beta chains given below trace back to one sample, sequenced in a study of T cells expressing NK-cell markers (dated by TCRdb to the early 2020s). Libraries were constructed by 5' RACE. The sequencer was an Illumina HiSeq 2000. The reads, reprocessed by TCRdb, yield one row per CDR3 protein sequence and no DNA. The sample table gives about 260,000 distinct CDR3 sequences. The ten largest clones take up roughly 4.2% of the sample. The sequencing input was blood T cells: a sorted CD56 or NKG2C T cell subset, CD4+ or CD8+ T cells, or bulk PBMC T cells (not recorded which). The receptors derive from a woman between 18 and 70 years old in good health.

The chain carries TRBV5-6 and TRBJ2-7; TCRdb proposes TRBD1, but this gene call is untestable without DNA. This CDR3 is 11 amino acids long. The germline V gene encodes CDR1 SGHDT and CDR2 YYEEEE. The CDR3 loop reads CASSFGGKPVF. Complete variable domain (other parts from reference TRBV5-6 and TRBJ2-7): DAGVTQSPTHLIKTRGQQVTLRCSPKSGHDTVSWYQQALGQGPQFIFQYYEEEERQRGNFPDRFSGHQFPNYSSELNVNALLLGDSALYLCASSFGGKPVFGPGTRLTVT.

The V call is TRBV18, the J call TRBJ1-3; TCRdb selects TRBD1, and the lack of DNA leaves this call unchecked. The CDR3 has 19 residues. Looked up from germline, CDR1 is KGHSH and CDR2 is LQKENI. CDR3 sequence: CASSQRGGGDPSSGNTIYF.

The chain uses TRBV10-3 and TRBJ2-5; the D call from TCRdb, TRBD1, cannot be confirmed without DNA. In germline, CDR1 is ENHRY, CDR2 SYGVKD. The CDR3 is 14 residues long. The CDR3 is CAISRGTHQETQYF.

The chain employs TRBV7-2 and TRBJ2-5; TCRdb reports TRBD1, a call that lacks DNA to check it against. In germline, CDR1 is SGHTA, CDR2 FQGNSA. CDR3 size: 14 residues. CDR3 sequence: CASSRGGTQETQYF.

This chain uses TRBV19 with TRBJ2-2; the TCRdb call, TRBD2, lacks DNA for checking. Germline V gives CDR1 LNHDA, CDR2 SQIVND (reference sequence). The CDR3 consists of 15 residues. CDR3: CASTPGGTITGELFF.

This chain uses TRBV25-1 with TRBJ2-5; TCRdb reports TRBD1, a call that lacks DNA to check it against. Germline values: CDR1 MGHDK, CDR2 SYGVNS. CDR3 length: 16 amino acids. The CDR3 here is CASSETSGAPQETQYF.

The chain links TRBV30 to TRBJ1-5. This CDR3 contains 13 residues. CDR1 and CDR2 (germline): GTSNPN, SVGIG (reference sequence). The CDR3: CAWGGVGNQPQHF.

The chain carries TRBV6-5 and TRBJ2-3. Germline V gene sequence: CDR1 MNHEY, CDR2 SVGAGI. This CDR3 is built from 15 residues. This CDR3 reads CASSYKAYSTDTQYF.

The chain combines TRBV20-1 with TRBJ2-7; TCRdb calls TRBD1, which cannot be checked without DNA. The CDR3 contains 17 residues. The V gene's germline CDR1 is DFQATT and CDR2 SNEGSKA (reference sequence). CDR3 in amino acids: CSARGDSGQHAVYEQYF.

This CDR3 is CASSFRTSGYTQYF. The genes are TRBV7-2 and TRBJ2-3. The CDR3 loop spans 14 amino acids. Germline CDR1 SGHTA, CDR2 FQGNSA.

The gene calls are TRBV10-1 and TRBJ2-3. The CDR3 totals 11 residues. The germline V gene encodes CDR1 WNHNN and CDR2 SYGVQD (reference sequence). This chain's CDR3 is CASGGQDTQYF.

The rearrangement links TRBV11-2 to TRBJ2-4; the D call from TCRdb, TRBD1, cannot be confirmed without DNA. The CDR3 sequence is 19 residues long. Looked up from germline, CDR1 is SGHAT and CDR2 is FQNNGV. CDR3 residues: CASSLDGGGAALAKNIQYF.

The chain joins TRBV12-5 to TRBJ1-1. This CDR3 region has 14 residues. Germline V gene lookup returns CDR1 LGHNT and CDR2 FRNRAP. The CDR3 sequence is CASGAGFGRGEAFF.

V usage is TRBV18 and J usage is TRBJ1-1; lacking DNA, the TRBD1 call made by TCRdb goes unchecked. Looked up from germline, CDR1 is KGHSH and CDR2 is LQKENI. The CDR3 totals 18 residues. The CDR3 reads CASSPPVATGMGRTEAFF.

V gene TRBV5-1 combines with J gene TRBJ2-2. The CDR3 length is 12 residues. The germline gives CDR1 SGHRS, CDR2 YFSETQ. The CDR3 loop reads CASSFNSGELFF.

J is TRBJ2-1 and V is TRBV7-2; with no DNA, the TCRdb D assignment of TRBD2 cannot be verified. CDR1 is SGHTA and CDR2 is FQGNSA in the germline V gene. This CDR3 is 16 amino acids long. The CDR3 sequence: CASSLVPSGSGNEQFF.

The chain combines TRBV6-2 or TRBV6-3 with TRBJ1-1. In germline, CDR1 is MNHEY, CDR2 SVGEGT. The CDR3 spans 12 residues. CDR3 in amino acids: CASARLSTEAFF.

The chain links TRBV6-5 to TRBJ2-7; TCRdb names TRBD1, which stays unverified in the absence of DNA. There are 14 residues in the CDR3. The germline gives CDR1 MNHEY, CDR2 SVGAGI. The CDR3 is CASSYGTGSLEQYF.

The J gene is TRBJ1-2, the V gene TRBV5-1. CDR1 SGHRS and CDR2 YFSETQ come from the germline V gene. The CDR3 sequence is 13 residues long. The chain's CDR3 is CASTTIGNYGYTF.

The gene calls are TRBV6-5 and TRBJ1-1. This CDR3 is built from 14 residues. Germline assignment: CDR1 MNHEY and CDR2 SVGAGI. The CDR3 loop reads CASSYGVKGTEAFF.

This chain connects TRBV6-1 to TRBJ1-2; TCRdb's D call, TRBD1, is unchecked because there is no DNA. This CDR3 spans 14 amino acids. In germline, CDR1 is MNHNS, CDR2 SASEGT. The CDR3 loop reads CASSQAGGGVGYTF.

CDR3 sequence: CASSRAGKVTNTGELFF. The chain links TRBV12-3 or TRBV12-4 to TRBJ2-2; TCRdb returns TRBD1, unconfirmable since there is no DNA. The CDR3 has 17 amino acids.

The chain carries TRBV7-7 and TRBJ2-2. Germline V lookup: CDR1 SSHAT, CDR2 FNYEAQ (reference sequence). There are 15 residues in the CDR3. The CDR3 spells CASSLEYYNTGELFF.

V gene TRBV7-2 combines with J gene TRBJ1-1. From germline, CDR1 is SGHTA and CDR2 FQGNSA. CDR3 length equals 15 residues. The CDR3 sequence: CASSLQPTPNTEAFF. Full variable domain (rest looked up from reference TRBV7-2 and TRBJ1-1): GAGVSQSPSNKVTEKGKDVELRCDPISGHTALYWYRQSLGQGLEFLIYFQGNSAPDKSGLPSDRFSAERTGGSVSTLTIQRTQQEDSAVYLCASSLQPTPNTEAFFGQGTRLTVV.

The chain uses TRBV30 and TRBJ2-2. There are 13 residues in the CDR3. CDR1 and CDR2 (germline): GTSNPN, SVGIG (reference sequence). CDR3: CARGSVGTGELFF.

V is TRBV6-1 and J is TRBJ2-1; the D call from TCRdb, TRBD2, cannot be confirmed without DNA. Germline V gene data show CDR1 as MNHNS and CDR2 as SASEGT. There are 15 residues in the CDR3. This CDR3 reads CASRRLAGVNNEQFF.

The chain recombines TRBV30 with TRBJ2-1; TCRdb's D call, TRBD2, is unchecked because there is no DNA. This CDR3 has 15 amino acids. Germline V CDR1 and CDR2: GTSNPN, SVGIG (reference sequence). The CDR3 is CAWSATSGSYNEQFF.

This chain uses TRBV20-1 with TRBJ1-1; with no DNA, the TCRdb D assignment of TRBD1 cannot be verified. The CDR3 extends over 15 amino acids. Germline CDR1 and CDR2: DFQATT and SNEGSKA (reference sequence). CDR3: CSATGQGSTYGEAFF.

The chain has TRBV20-1 and TRBJ2-7; absent DNA, TCRdb's TRBD1 call cannot be checked. Germline CDR1 reads DFQATT; CDR2 reads SNEGSKA (reference sequence). This CDR3 is 15 amino acids long. CDR3: CSVPPQGAERLEQYF.

The chain carries TRBV12-3 or TRBV12-4 and TRBJ2-2; without DNA, the TCRdb call of TRBD1 cannot be checked. The CDR3 runs to 15 residues. CDR3 amino acids: CASSFGTGGTGELFF.

The chain employs TRBV18 and TRBJ2-7; the TRBD1 assignment by TCRdb is unverifiable without DNA. CDR1 KGHSH and CDR2 LQKENI come from the germline V gene. CDR3 length: 14 amino acids. The CDR3 is CASSPRDRVYEQYF.

The rearrangement links TRBV29-1 to TRBJ2-1; TCRdb outputs TRBD2, but without DNA this stays unchecked. The CDR3 is 11 amino acids. Germline V gene lookup returns CDR1 SQVTM and CDR2 ANQGSEA. CDR3 amino acids: CSVAVYNEQFF.